Given below is one TCR beta chain in context. Assay used: immunoSEQ multiplex PCR; TCRdb lists only in-frame clones, some missing. The data show under 350,000 clones, roughly 90% seen once. The sample belongs to a study of blood T cell repertoires in COVID-19. Enrolment of Seattle patients took place during active infection, and they were followed longitudinally. The germline CDR1 and CDR2 sequences are SGHRS and YFSETQ. Trimming cost V 0 bases and J 1 base, with 9 bases left between them. This CDR3 contains 15 residues. The clonotype comes from a woman in her thirties with COVID-19, enrolled during active disease. The sequenced sample was peripheral blood. The chain is built from TRBV5-1 and TRBJ2-3, with D unclear. CDR3 nucleotide sequence: TGCGCCAGCAGCTTGGAACAGAGTGGCACAGATACGCAGTATTTT. It translates to CASSLEQSGTDTQYF. Full variable domain (missing parts from reference TRBV5-1 and TRBJ2-3): KAGVTQTPRYLIKTRGQQVTLSCSPISGHRSVSWYQQTPGQGLQFLFEYFSETQRNKGNFPGRFSGRQFSNSRSEMNVSTLELGDSALYLCASSLEQSGTDTQYFGPGTRLTVL.